This section outlines one TCR beta chain sequence together with its context. Its target is unknown. The T cells that were sequenced for TCR beta were CD8+ and CD4+ cells from blood. The CD8+ and CD4+ T cells were negatively isolated, with the TEMRA cells enriched by FACS. The sample belongs to a study of CD8 T cells in Susac syndrome. The study, taken as a whole, reports: As the study acknowledged, the number of individuals who were part of its TCR sequencing and HLA analysis was relatively small.

Reverse transcription used 0.5 to 1 ug RNA and random hexamers. The amplification used immunoSEQ multiplex PCR on TCR beta CDR3; it spanned 54 Vbeta and 13 Jbeta. TCRdb ran MiXCR on the immunoSEQ multiplex PCR reads and lists one entry per CDR3 protein. The table shows around 45,000 distinct CDR3 sequences, with nearly 95% occurring only once. CDR3 length equals 15 residues. The V and J ends lost 0 bases and 0 bases respectively, with 7 bases between them. The germline CDR1 and CDR2 sequences are SGHAT and FQNNGV. Sequenced input: CD8+ T cells from PBMCs. This TCR was recovered from a human donor in good health. V usage is TRBV11-2 and J usage is TRBJ2-3; D is undetermined. The CDR3, as DNA: TGTGCCAGCAGCTTAGATAATTTCAGCACAGATACGCAGTATTTT. The encoded protein is CASSLDNFSTDTQYF.